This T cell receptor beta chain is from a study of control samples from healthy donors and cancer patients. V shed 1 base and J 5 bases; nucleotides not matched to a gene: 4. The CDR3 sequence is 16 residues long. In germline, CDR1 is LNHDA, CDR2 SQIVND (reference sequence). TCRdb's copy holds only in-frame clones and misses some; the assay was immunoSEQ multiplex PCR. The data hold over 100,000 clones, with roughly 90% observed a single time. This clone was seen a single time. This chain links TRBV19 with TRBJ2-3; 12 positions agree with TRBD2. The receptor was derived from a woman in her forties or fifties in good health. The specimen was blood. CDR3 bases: TGTGCCAGTAGTATAGGACTAGCGGGAGTTGGAGATACGCAGTATTTT. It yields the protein CASSIGLAGVGDTQYF.